Given below is one T cell receptor beta chain in context. As yet, its antigen is unknown. The germline V gene encodes CDR1 MDHEN and CDR2 SYDVKM. The CDR3 contains 14 residues. V was pared by 4 bases and J by 1 base, with 7 bases between. Some clones are missing from TCRdb's copy, which holds only in-frame ones; the method was immunoSEQ multiplex PCR. The sample lists about 160,000 clones, around 85% occurring once. This sample was taken from a study of lymphopenia after photon versus proton radiotherapy. Study outcomes and limitations: After lymphocyte nadir, photon-treated repertoires showed oligoclonal expansion, especially CD8+ Temra. Under photons, naive T cells and diversity fell while effector/memory populations rose. Larger post-nadir TCR diversity loss correlated inversely with survival in deceased patients.

This sequence originates from a man aged 50-60 years with gastric cancer. V is TRBV28 and J is TRBJ2-2, with D possibly matching TRBD1 (5 bases). The input for sequencing was peripheral blood, taken from a patient treated with photon-based radiotherapy. The CDR3 sequence: CASSSGQNTGELFF. The CDR3, as DNA: TGTGCCAGCAGTTCCGGACAGAACACCGGGGAGCTGTTTTTT.